The clone carrying this T cell receptor beta chain was observed many times. The target antigen is unknown. CDR1 is MNHEY, CDR2 SVGEGT, per germline. V shed 8 bases and J 0 bases; nucleotides not matched to a gene: 1. CDR3 length: 12 amino acids. A sample-barcoded 5' primer and a J-beta primer mix were used in a second PCR of about 7 to 11 cycles. Each cDNA molecule carried a tag from a template-switch adaptor that contained 12 random nucleotides. TCRdb recomputed calls from the 5' RACE reads with MiXCR, one row per CDR3 protein. The repertoire holds 790,000 or so distinct CDR3 sequences, with roughly 46% as singletons. Donors ranged from roughly 6 to 95 years old and were healthy Caucasians in Russia. Each donor had about 9.6 milliliters of peripheral blood drawn. These data come from a study of blood T cells in healthy people across ages. Study-wide results and caveats: Older individuals had lower TCR beta diversity per million T cells (the decline was roughly linear).

The chain employs TRBV6-2 or TRBV6-3 and TRBJ2-7, with 7 bases identical to TRBD1. This receptor was taken from a man aged 80 or over in good health. Sequencing was performed on blood. The CDR3 loop is CASGDSSYEQYF. CDR3 DNA: TGTGCCAGCGGGGACAGCTCCTACGAGCAGTACTTC.